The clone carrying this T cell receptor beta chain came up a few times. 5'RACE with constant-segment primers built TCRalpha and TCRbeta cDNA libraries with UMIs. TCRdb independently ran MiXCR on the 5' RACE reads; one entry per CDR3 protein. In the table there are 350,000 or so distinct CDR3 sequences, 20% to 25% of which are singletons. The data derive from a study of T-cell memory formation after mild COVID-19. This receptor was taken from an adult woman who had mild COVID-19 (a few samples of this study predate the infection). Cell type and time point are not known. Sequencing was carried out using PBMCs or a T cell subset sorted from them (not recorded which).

For the CDR3, the DNA is TGTGCCAGCAGCTTCGGGGTTGCCTTGAATACGCAGTATTTT. It yields the protein CASSFGVALNTQYF. This chain uses TRBV5-6 with TRBJ2-3, with D tentatively TRBD2 (5 bases). V was shortened by 2 bases and J by 7 bases, with 14 bases between the two germline ends. From germline, CDR1 is SGHDT and CDR2 YYEEEE. The CDR3 loop spans 14 amino acids.